This T cell receptor (beta chain) was obtained from a study of T cell repertoires in aging, cancer and after chemotherapy. Across the study: Paired samples before and after chemotherapy came from chronic lymphocytic leukemia patients on fludarabine- or bendamustine-based regimens.

Broader study findings: Across the chemotherapy interval, each cancer cohort showed higher median generation probability, suggesting thymic rebound.

This CDR3 has 16 residues. Trimming pared 8 bases from V and 4 bases from J, leaving 18 bases between. To note about this clonotype: No antigen is known for it.

Amplification of TCR beta used genomic DNA extracted from peripheral blood. TRB rearrangements spanning V, D and J were amplified using mixed TRB-A/B primers. TCRdb independently ran MiXCR on the multiplex PCR reads; one entry per CDR3 protein. This table has 10,000 to 15,000 distinct CDR3 sequences, 25% to 30% appearing once. This TCR was recovered from a human donor with a blood cancer. The sequenced sample consisted of blood. This sequence joins TRBV12-3 or TRBV12-4 and TRBJ1-6, with D uncertain. The CDR3 coding sequence is TGTGCCAGCGGCAATTTCTTGGACGGTTATAATTCACCCCTCCACTTT. It specifies CASGNFLDGYNSPLHF.